Listed below are T cell receptor beta chains from one sample, sequenced in a study of long-term antiretroviral therapy in people with HIV. Clones were sequenced by immunoSEQ multiplex PCR, and TCRdb holds only the in-frame ones, with some missing. The data contain around 25,000 clones, over 70% of them singletons. Sample: unsorted PBMCs, taken 3 years after starting antiretroviral therapy. Receptor source: a man between 18 and 29 years old with HIV. The CDR3 runs from the conserved cysteine through the conserved F or W. Some rows have no size entry. The others give once, few or many, or a class for an expanded clone.

size,J,V,CDR3
NA,TRBJ2-7,TRBV6-5,CASSYAGTSNYEQYF
NA,TRBJ2-2,TRBV28,CASRPITSGGGGELFF
NA,TRBJ2-2,TRBV28,CASRPGRNTGELFF
NA,TRBJ2-3,TRBV18,CASSPPISRPVPDTQYF
NA,TRBJ1-1,TRBV6-5,CATQGRNTEAFF
NA,TRBJ1-2,TRBV7-3,CASSLTNRAYGYTF
few,TRBJ1-2,TRBV7-9,CASSGPGDGYTF
NA,TRBJ2-2,TRBV6-1,CASSLRTAGVELFF
NA,TRBJ1-1,TRBV5-1,CASSSHPRTGKTNTEAFF
NA,TRBJ2-5,TRBV2,CASRARGYPEETQYF
once,TRBJ2-7,TRBV5-5,CASSRGQGAYEQYF
once,TRBJ2-5,TRBV15,CATSSQQGKGETQYF
NA,TRBJ1-4,TRBV2,CASSAGDGEKLFF
NA,TRBJ1-5,TRBV27,CASSPSNLDSQYSNQPQHF
NA,TRBJ1-3,TRBV7-2,CASSLARGNTIYF
NA,TRBJ1-6,TRBV28,CASSGQGWYSPLHF